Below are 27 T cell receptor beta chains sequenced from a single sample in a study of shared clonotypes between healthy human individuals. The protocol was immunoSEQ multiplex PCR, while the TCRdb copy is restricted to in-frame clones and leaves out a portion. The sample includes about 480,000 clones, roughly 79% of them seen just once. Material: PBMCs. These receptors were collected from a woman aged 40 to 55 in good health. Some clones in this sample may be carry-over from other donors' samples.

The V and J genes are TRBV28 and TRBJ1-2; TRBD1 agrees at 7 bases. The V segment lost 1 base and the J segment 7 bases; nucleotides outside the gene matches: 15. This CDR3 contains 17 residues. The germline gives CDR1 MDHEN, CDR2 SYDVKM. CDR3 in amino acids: CASSLSPPGQAFRGYTF. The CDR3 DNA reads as TGTGCCAGCAGTTTATCGCCGCCAGGACAGGCATTCCGTGGCTACACCTTC.

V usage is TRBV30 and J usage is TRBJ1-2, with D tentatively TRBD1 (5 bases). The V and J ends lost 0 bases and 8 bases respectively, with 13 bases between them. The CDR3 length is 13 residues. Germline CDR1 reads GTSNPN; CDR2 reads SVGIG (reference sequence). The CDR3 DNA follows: TGTGCCTGGAGTGTAGTCCCGGGGGGGGGCTACACCTTC. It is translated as CAWSVVPGGGYTF.

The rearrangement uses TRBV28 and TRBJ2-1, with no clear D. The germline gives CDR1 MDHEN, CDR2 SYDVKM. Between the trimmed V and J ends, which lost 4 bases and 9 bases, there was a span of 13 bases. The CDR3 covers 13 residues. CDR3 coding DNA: TGTGCCAGCAGTTCCGTGTTTGTCGGTGAGCAGTTCTTC. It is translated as CASSSVFVGEQFF.

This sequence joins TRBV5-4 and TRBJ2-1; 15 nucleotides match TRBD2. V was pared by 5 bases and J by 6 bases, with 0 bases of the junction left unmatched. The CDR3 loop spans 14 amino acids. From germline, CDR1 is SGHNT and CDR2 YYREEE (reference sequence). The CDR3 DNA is TGTGCCAGCAGGGGACTAGCGGGAGGCAATGAGCAGTTCTTC. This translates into CASRGLAGGNEQFF.

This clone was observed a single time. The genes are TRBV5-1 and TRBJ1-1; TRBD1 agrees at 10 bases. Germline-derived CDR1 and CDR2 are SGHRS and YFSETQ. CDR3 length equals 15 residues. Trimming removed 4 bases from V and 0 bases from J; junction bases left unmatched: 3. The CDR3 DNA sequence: TGCGCCAGCAGCCCTGGGACAGGGGTGAACACTGAAGCTTTCTTT. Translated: CASSPGTGVNTEAFF.

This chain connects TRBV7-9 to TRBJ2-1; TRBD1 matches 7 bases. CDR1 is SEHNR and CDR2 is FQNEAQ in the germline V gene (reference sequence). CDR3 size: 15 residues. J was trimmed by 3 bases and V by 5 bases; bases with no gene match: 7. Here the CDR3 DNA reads TGTGCCAGCAGCCTCAGGGGGAACAACTACAATGAGCAGTTCTTC. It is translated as CASSLRGNNYNEQFF.

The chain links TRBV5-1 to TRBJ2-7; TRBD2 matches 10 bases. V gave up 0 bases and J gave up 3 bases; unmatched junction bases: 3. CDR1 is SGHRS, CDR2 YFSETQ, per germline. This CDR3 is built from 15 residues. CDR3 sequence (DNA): TGCGCCAGCAGCTTGGCAGCGGGAGGGTTCTACGAGCAGTACTTC. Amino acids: CASSLAAGGFYEQYF.

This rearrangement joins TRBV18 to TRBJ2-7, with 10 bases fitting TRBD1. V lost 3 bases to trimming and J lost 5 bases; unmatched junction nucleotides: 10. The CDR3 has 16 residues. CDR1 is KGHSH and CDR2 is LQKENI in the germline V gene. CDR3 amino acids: CASSPLTETGGDEQYF. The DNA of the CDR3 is TGTGCCAGCTCACCCTTGACCGAGACAGGGGGCGACGAGCAGTACTTC.

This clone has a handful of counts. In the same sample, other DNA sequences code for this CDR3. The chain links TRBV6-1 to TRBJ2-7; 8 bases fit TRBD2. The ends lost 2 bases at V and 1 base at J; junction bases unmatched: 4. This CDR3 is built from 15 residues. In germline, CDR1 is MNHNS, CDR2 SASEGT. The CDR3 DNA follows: TGTGCCAGCAGTGAATCAACTAGCGGTTCCTACGAGCAGTACTTC. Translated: CASSESTSGSYEQYF.

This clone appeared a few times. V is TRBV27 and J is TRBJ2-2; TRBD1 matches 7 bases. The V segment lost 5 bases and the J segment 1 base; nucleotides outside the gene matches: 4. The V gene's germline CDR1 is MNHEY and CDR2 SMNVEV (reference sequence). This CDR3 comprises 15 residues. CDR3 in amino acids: CASSESGGNTGELFF. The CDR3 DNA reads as TGTGCCAGCAGTGAGTCAGGGGGGAACACCGGGGAGCTGTTTTTT.

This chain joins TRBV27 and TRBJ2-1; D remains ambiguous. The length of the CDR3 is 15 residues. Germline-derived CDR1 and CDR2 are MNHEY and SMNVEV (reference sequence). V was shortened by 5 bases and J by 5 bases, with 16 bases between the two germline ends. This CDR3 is CASSPRLQENNEQFF. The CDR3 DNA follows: TGTGCCAGCAGTCCTCGACTCCAGGAAAACAATGAGCAGTTCTTC.

The chain's CDR3 is CASSQDSGSYNEQFF. CDR3 sequence (DNA): TGTGCCAGCAGCCAGGACAGCGGGAGTTACAATGAGCAGTTCTTC. The J gene is TRBJ2-1, the V gene TRBV16, with 8 nucleotides matching TRBD2. Trimming took 3 bases from V and 4 from J; bases not matched to a gene: 5. CDR1 and CDR2 from the germline V gene are KGHSY and FQNENV. This CDR3 contains 15 residues.

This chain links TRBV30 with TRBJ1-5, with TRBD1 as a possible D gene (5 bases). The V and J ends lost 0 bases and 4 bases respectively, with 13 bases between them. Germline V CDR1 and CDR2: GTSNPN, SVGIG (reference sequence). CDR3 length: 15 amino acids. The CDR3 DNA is TGTGCCTGGAGTGTTTCGGGGCGCGGGAATCAGCCCCAGCATTTT. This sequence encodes CAWSVSGRGNQPQHF.

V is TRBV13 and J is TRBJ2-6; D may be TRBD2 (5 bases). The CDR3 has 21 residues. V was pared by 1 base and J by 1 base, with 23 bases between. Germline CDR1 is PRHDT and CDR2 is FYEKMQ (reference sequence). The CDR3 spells CASSLDSLLGFGGSGANVLTF. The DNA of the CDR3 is TGTGCCAGCAGCTTAGATTCTTTGTTAGGGTTTGGAGGATCTGGGGCCAACGTCCTGACTTTC.

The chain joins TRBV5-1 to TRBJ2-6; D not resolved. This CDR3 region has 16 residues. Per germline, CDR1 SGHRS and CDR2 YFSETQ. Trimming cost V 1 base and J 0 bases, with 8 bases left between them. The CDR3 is CASSLTFHSGANVLTF. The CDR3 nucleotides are TGCGCCAGCAGCTTGACCTTTCACTCTGGGGCCAACGTCCTGACTTTC.

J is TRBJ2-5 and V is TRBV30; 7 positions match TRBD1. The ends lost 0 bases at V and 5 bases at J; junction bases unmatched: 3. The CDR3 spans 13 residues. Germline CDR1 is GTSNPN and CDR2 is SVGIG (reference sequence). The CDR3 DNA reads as TGTGCCTGGAGTGTACAAGGGGGCGAGACCCAGTACTTC. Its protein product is CAWSVQGGETQYF.

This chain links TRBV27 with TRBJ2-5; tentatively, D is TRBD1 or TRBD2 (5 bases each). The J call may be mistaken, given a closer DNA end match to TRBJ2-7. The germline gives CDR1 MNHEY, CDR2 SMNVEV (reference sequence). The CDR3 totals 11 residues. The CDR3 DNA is TGTGCCAGCAGGGGACCTTCCGAGCAGTACTTC. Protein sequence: CASRGPSEQYF.

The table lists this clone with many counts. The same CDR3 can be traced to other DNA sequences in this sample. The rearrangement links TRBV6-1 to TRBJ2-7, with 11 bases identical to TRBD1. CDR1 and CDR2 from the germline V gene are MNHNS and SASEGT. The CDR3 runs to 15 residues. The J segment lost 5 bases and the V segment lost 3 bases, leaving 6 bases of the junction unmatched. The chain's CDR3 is CASSESGTGGNEQYF. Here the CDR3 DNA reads TGTGCCAGCAGTGAGAGCGGGACAGGGGGTAACGAGCAGTACTTC.

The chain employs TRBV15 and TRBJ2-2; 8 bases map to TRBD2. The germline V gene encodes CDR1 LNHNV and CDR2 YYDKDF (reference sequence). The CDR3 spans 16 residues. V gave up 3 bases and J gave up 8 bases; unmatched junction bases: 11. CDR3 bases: TGTGCCACCAGCAGGGGCAGGACTAGCCTATCGGGGGAGCTGTTTTTT. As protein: CATSRGRTSLSGELFF.

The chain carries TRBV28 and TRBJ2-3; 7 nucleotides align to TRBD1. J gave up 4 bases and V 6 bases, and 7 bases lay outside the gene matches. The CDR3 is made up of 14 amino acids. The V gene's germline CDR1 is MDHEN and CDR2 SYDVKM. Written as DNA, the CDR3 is TGTGCCAGCAGCGAGGGGGCAGGGGCAGATACGCAGTATTTT. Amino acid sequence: CASSEGAGADTQYF. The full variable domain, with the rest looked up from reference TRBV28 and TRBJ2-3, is DVKVTQSSRYLVKRTGEKVFLECVQDMDHENMFWYRQDPGLGLRLIYFSYDVKMKEKGDIPEGYSVSREKKERFSLILESASTNQTSMYLCASSEGAGADTQYFGPGTRLTVL.

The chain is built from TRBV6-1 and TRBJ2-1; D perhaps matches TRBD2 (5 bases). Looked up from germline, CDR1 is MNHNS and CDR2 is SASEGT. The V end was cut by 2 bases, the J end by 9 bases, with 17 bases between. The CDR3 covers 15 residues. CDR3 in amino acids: CASSEKAGSNTEQFF. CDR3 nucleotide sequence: TGTGCCAGCAGTGAAAAGGCGGGCTCTAATACTGAGCAGTTCTTC.

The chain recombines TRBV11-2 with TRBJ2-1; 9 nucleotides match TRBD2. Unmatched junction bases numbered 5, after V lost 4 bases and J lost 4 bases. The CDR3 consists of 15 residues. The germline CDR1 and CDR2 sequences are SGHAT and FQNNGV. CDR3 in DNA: TGTGCCAGCAGCTCCGGACTAGCGACATACAATGAGCAGTTCTTC. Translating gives CASSSGLATYNEQFF.

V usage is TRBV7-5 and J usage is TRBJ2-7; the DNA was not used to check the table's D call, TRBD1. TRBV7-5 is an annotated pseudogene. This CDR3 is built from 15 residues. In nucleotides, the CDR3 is TGTGTCAGAAGCTTAGGCTGGACAGGGGCCTACGAGCAGTACTTC. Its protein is CVRSLGWTGAYEQYF.

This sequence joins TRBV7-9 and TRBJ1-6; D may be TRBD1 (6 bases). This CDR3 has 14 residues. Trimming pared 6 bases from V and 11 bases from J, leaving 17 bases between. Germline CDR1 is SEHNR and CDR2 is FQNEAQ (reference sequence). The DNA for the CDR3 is TGTGCCAGCAGTTACCGGGCCCCAGGGGCACCCCTCCACTTT. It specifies CASSYRAPGAPLHF.

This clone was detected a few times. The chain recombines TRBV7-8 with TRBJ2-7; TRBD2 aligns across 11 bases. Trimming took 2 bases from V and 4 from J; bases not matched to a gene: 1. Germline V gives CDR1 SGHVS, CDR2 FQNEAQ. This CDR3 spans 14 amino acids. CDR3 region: CASSLTSGSYEQYF. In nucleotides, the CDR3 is TGTGCCAGCAGCTTAACTAGCGGGAGTTACGAGCAGTACTTC.

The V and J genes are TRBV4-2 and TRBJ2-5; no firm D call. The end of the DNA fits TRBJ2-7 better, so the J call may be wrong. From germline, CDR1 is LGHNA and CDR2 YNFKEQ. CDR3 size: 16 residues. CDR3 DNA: TGTGCCAGCAGCCTCAGTTTCCCCGGACCCTCCTACGAGCAGTACTTC. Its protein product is CASSLSFPGPSYEQYF.

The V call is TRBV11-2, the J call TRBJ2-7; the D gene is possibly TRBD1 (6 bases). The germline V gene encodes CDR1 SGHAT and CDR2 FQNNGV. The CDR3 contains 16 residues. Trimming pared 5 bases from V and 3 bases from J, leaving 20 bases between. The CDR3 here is CASSPEWGQGNYEQYF. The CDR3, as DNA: TGTGCCAGCAGCCCAGAGTGGGGACAAGGAAACTACGAGCAGTACTTC.